This T cell receptor beta chain was recovered during a study of cytomegalovirus exposure and HLA in healthy donors. The study's findings and limits: Most CMV-associated TCR beta chains were later found to appear HLA-restricted. In vitro data verified a few CMV-associated chains as specific for CMV antigens.

60 Vbeta and 13 Jbeta primers were used in PCR. Per the original methods: About 11 million shared chains were among the about 80 million unique TCR beta chains that a later analysis counted. Sequencing used immunoSEQ multiplex PCR; TCRdb keeps in-frame clones, though not all of them. V and J calls and clone size follow that table, whereas D and trimming were derived from the DNA. The sample consists of 95,000 to 150,000 clones, around four fifths of them appearing once. This CDR3 spans 16 amino acids. Germline V gives CDR1 LNHDA, CDR2 SQIVND (reference sequence). V lost 4 bases to trimming and J lost 4 bases; unmatched junction nucleotides: 3. Points on this clone: Its antigen is not identified. Distinct nucleotide sequences in the sample also encode this CDR3.

The V and J genes are TRBV19 and TRBJ2-5; 16 bases agree with TRBD2. The clonotype originates from a man aged 55 to 69 in good health and CMV-seropositive. Sequenced sample: PBMCs. The CDR3: CASSRGLAGGGETQYF. The DNA of the CDR3 is TGTGCCAGTAGTAGGGGACTAGCGGGAGGGGGAGAGACCCAGTACTTC.